This TCR beta chain came from a study of ipilimumab plus nivolumab after autologous stem cell transplantation. Study details: Median doses per patient: a few ipilimumab, roughly 8 nivolumab. The DLBCL group included primary refractory and relapsed cases.

V gave up 0 bases and J gave up 8 bases; unmatched junction bases: 2. The CDR3 extends over 13 amino acids. CDR1 is SGHRS and CDR2 is YFSETQ in the germline V gene. Patients got ipilimumab 1 mg/kg beginning 14 to 28 days post-transplant. Through week 26, nivolumab 3 mg/kg IV was given weeks 1, 4, 7, 10, then biweekly. Some clones are missing from TCRdb's copy, which holds only in-frame ones; the method was immunoSEQ multiplex PCR. The table shows more than 15,000 clones, with around 80% occurring only once. Sequences were derived from PBMCs, sampled in a trial of ipilimumab plus nivolumab as post-transplant consolidation. The receptor was isolated from a male donor with diffuse large B-cell lymphoma. The gene calls are TRBV5-1 and TRBJ1-1, with 9 nucleotides matching TRBD1. The CDR3 sequence is CASSLVQGAEAFF. The CDR3 DNA sequence: TGCGCCAGCAGCTTGGTACAGGGGGCCGAAGCTTTCTTT.